This TCR beta chain was documented in a study of beta chain features in type 1 diabetes. Every isolated RNA sample was fully reverse transcribed, so sequencing captured expressed TCRB transcripts. The protocol was immunoSEQ multiplex PCR, while the TCRdb copy is restricted to in-frame clones and leaves out a portion. In the table there are some 500,000 clones, approximately 10% of which are singletons. Per germline, CDR1 GTSNPN and CDR2 SVGIG (reference sequence). V trimming: 1 base; J trimming: 1 base; junction bases outside the gene matches: 7. The CDR3 runs 15 residues. Sequenced material: naive CD4+ T cells from blood. The chain is built from TRBV30 and TRBJ2-7; 7 nucleotides line up with TRBD1. The clonotype originates from a woman under 30 in good health. The CDR3 bases are TGTGCCTGGAGTGGGAAAACGGGACAGTCCTACGAGCAGTACTTC. This codes for CAWSGKTGQSYEQYF.